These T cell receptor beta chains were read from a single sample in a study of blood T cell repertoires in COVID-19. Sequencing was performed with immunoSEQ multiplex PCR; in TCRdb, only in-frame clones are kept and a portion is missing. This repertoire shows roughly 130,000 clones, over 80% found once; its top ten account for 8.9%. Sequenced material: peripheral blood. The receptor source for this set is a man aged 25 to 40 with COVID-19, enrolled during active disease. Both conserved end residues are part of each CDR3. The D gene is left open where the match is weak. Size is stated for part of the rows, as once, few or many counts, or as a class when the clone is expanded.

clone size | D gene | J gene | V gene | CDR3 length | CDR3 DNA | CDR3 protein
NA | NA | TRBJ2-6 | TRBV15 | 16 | TGTGCCACCAGCAGAGATCGGGACTCTGGGGCCAACGTCCTGACTTTC | CATSRDRDSGANVLTF
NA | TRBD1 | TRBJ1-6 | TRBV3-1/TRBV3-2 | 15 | TGTGCCAGCAGCCCCATGGGGACAGGGGGCTTACCCCTCCACTTT | CASSPMGTGGLPLHF
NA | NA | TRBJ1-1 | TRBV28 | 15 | TGTGCCAGCAGTCCACCCCGGGACAACCCCACTGAAGCTTTCTTT | CASSPPRDNPTEAFF
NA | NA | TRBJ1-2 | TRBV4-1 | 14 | TGCGCCAGCAGCCAATACCCCCGAGGGTTTGGCTACACCTTC | CASSQYPRGFGYTF
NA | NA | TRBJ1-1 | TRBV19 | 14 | TGTGCCAGTAGTAAATCCAGACATAACACTGAAGCTTTCTTT | CASSKSRHNTEAFF
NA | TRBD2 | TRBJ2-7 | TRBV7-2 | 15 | TGTGCCAGCAGCCTCAGGACTAGCGGGATTTACGAGCAGTACTTC | CASSLRTSGIYEQYF
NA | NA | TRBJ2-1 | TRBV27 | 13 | TGTGCCAGCAGCCGGGACTCCTACAATGAGCAGTTCTTC | CASSRDSYNEQFF
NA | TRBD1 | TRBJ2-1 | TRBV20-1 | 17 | TGCAGTGCTAGTCTCGCCAAGGGACAGAGAGACTACAATGAGCAGTTCTTC | CSASLAKGQRDYNEQFF
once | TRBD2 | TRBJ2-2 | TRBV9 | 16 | TGTGCCAGCAGCGTAGACAGCGGGAGGGCCGTTAGGGAGCTGTTTTTT | CASSVDSGRAVRELFF
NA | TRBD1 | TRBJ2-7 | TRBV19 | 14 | TGTGCCAGTAGTCCTACAGGGGGCAATGCCGAGCAGTACTTC | CASSPTGGNAEQYF
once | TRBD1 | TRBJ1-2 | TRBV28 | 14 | TGTGCCAGCAGTCCACAGGGGACTAACTATGGCTACACCTTC | CASSPQGTNYGYTF
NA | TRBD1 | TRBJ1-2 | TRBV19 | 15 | TGTGCCAGTAGTATAGTTTGGACAGGGAACTATGGCTACACCTTC | CASSIVWTGNYGYTF
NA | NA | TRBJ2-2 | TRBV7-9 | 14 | TGTGCCAGCAGCGGAGTGGTCCTCACCGGGGAGCTGTTTTTT | CASSGVVLTGELFF
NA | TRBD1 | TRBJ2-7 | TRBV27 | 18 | TGTGCCAGCAGCCCTTTTCCCGGGACAGGGTCGGGGTCCTACGAGCAGTACTTC | CASSPFPGTGSGSYEQYF
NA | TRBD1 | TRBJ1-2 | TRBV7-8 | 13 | TGTGCCAGCAGCTTATCAGGGGGAGGTGGCTACACCTTC | CASSLSGGGGYTF
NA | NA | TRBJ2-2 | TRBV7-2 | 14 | TGTGCCAGCAGCTTAAAGACAGGCTACGGGGAGCTGTTTTTT | CASSLKTGYGELFF
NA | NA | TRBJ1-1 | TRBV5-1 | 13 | TGCGCCAGCAGCTTGGCCTCGGCGGGTTCGGCTTTCTTT | CASSLASAGSAFF
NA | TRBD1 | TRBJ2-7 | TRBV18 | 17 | TGTGCCAGCTCACCAAGGGTGGTGGCAGGGGGTTTCTACGAGCAGTACTTC | CASSPRVVAGGFYEQYF
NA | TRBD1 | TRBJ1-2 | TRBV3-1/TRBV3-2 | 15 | TGTGCCAGCAGCCATACTTCACAGGGGAACTATGGCTACACCTTC | CASSHTSQGNYGYTF